Sequencing of this T cell receptor beta chain was carried out in a study of Ad26.COV2.S vaccination and SARS-CoV-2 variants. About the study: Administration of Ad26.COV2.S was intramuscular, either once or twice 56 days apart.

Study results and caveats: Marked by substantial breadth, spike-specific CD8+ and CD4+ T cell responses were reportedly seen after vaccination. Total T cell responses were possibly underestimated by TCR breadth and depth analyses.

As for this clone: Its target is unknown.

Using immunoSEQ multiplex PCR, the repertoire was profiled, and TCRdb retains in-frame clones only, with some absent. Of about 320,000 clones in the sample, around 81% were seen once. The ends were cut back, 2 bases at V and 8 bases at J, with 21 bases in the middle. Germline CDR1 is MNHNS and CDR2 is SASEGT. The CDR3 runs to 17 residues. Treatment noted: around 19 received Ad26.COV2.S at low or high dose, single or two shots; 5 received placebo; per-sample allocation not given. Sampling was done on day 63 after the first vaccine or placebo injection. This Boston cohort included adults aged 18-55 years.

The J gene is TRBJ1-4, the V gene TRBV6-1; TRBD1 is a possible D gene (6 bases). The specimen was peripheral blood, collected in a trial of Ad26.COV2.S vaccine versus placebo. This sequence originates from a person aged 18 to 59 who received the Ad26.COV2.S COVID-19 vaccine or a placebo. The CDR3 sequence: CASSETLLTYTGEKLFF. For the CDR3, the DNA is TGTGCCAGCAGTGAAACACTCCTAACTTATACAGGGGAAAAACTGTTTTTT.